A single sample is the source of the 5 T cell receptor beta chains below, sequenced in a study of OX40 agonist ivuxolimab in advanced cancers. Receptor amplification or capture employed the immunoSEQ multiplex PCR assay. Here the immuneACCESS table is served through TCRdb, limited to in-frame sequences with V and J called. Missing clones are a known gap in these copies; in checked studies unresolved V genes cover under half, and the rest lacks a known reason. Within this sample are tens of thousands of clones, with 90% of them counted one time only. The ten largest make up roughly 0.56% of the sample. The specimen was CD4+ or CD8+ T cells sorted from blood, collected in a trial of the OX40 agonist ivuxolimab. The source is an adult with an advanced solid tumor such as melanoma, head and neck, liver or kidney cancer.

This rearrangement joins TRBV7-9 to TRBJ2-7, with 8 bases matching TRBD1. The junction had 6 bases not matched to a gene; V was cut back by 3 bases and J by 5 bases. This CDR3 comprises 14 residues. CDR1 and CDR2 from the germline V gene are SEHNR and FQNEAQ (reference sequence). The CDR3 region is CASSLAGGKDEQYF. CDR3 nucleotides: TGTGCCAGCAGCTTGGCAGGGGGCAAGGACGAGCAGTACTTC.

A single count supports this clone. This sequence joins TRBV9 and TRBJ2-3; D is possibly TRBD2 (6 bases). From germline, CDR1 is SGDLS and CDR2 YYNGEE. Trimming stripped 0 bases from V and 4 bases from J, with 12 bases between. This CDR3 contains 15 residues. CDR3 residues: CASSVVPGGADTQYF. CDR3 bases: TGTGCCAGCAGCGTAGTACCGGGCGGGGCAGATACGCAGTATTTT.

Written as DNA, the CDR3 is TGTGCCAGCAGTCCCCAGGATTTAGGGGGGACCGGGGAGCTGTTTTTT. Its translation: CASSPQDLGGTGELFF. V and J are TRBV2 and TRBJ2-2; either TRBD1 or TRBD2 may supply D (6 bases each). Per the germline V gene, CDR1 is SNHLY and CDR2 is FYNNEI. Trimming stripped 5 bases from V and 5 bases from J, with 18 bases between. The CDR3 contains 16 residues.

J is TRBJ2-5 and V is TRBV5-1; no clear D gene. This CDR3 spans 12 amino acids. The germline gives CDR1 SGHRS, CDR2 YFSETQ. V shed 0 bases and J shed 3 bases, with 3 bases lying between them. The CDR3 sequence is CASSLGKETQYF. The CDR3, as DNA: TGCGCCAGCAGCTTGGGGAAAGAGACCCAGTACTTC.

J is TRBJ2-5 and V is TRBV28; D is unresolved. This CDR3 contains 14 residues. Germline CDR1 is MDHEN and CDR2 is SYDVKM. Trimming took off 6 bases at V and 4 bases at J, with 15 bases between the two ends. This chain's CDR3 is CASRNSFRAETQYF. In DNA, the CDR3 is TGTGCCAGCAGAAACTCCTTTAGAGCAGAGACCCAGTACTTC.